The 27 T cell receptor beta chains in this list originate from one sample, sequenced in a study of shared clonotypes between healthy human individuals. The assay was immunoSEQ multiplex PCR, and TCRdb's table has in-frame clones only and misses some. The sample consists of 950,000 to 1,300,000 clones, approximately 76% of them appearing once. Sequencing was performed on memory CD4+ T cells sorted from blood. The subset here: CD45RA-negative fraction. All receptors come from a man aged 18 to 35 in good health.

This clone was recorded a few times. The chain employs TRBV2 and TRBJ2-2; D unclear. Trimming left V 7 bases short and J 5 bases short, with 11 bases between. The CDR3 is 13 amino acids. CDR1 is SNHLY and CDR2 is FYNNEI in the germline V gene. CDR3 region: CASTLARTGELFF. The CDR3 DNA is TGTGCCAGCACCTTGGCGAGGACCGGGGAGCTGTTTTTT.

This chain uses TRBV6-1 with TRBJ2-4, with D perhaps TRBD2 (5 bases). The length of the CDR3 is 11 residues. Trimming stripped 2 bases from V and 14 bases from J, with 10 bases between. The V gene's germline CDR1 is MNHNS and CDR2 SASEGT. CDR3 coding DNA: TGTGCCAGCAGTGAACGACGACTAAAGTACTTC. This gives the protein CASSERRLKYF.

The CDR3 spells CASSPRIEGANVLTF. In DNA, the CDR3 is TGTGCCAGCAGCCCCCGTATTGAGGGGGCCAACGTCCTGACTTTC. The chain employs TRBV11-1 and TRBJ2-6; D is uncertain. This CDR3 has 15 residues. V shed 5 bases and J shed 4 bases, with 12 bases lying between them. The germline V gene has CDR1 SGHAT and CDR2 FQDESV (reference sequence).

This clone was found a few times. The chain combines TRBV2 with TRBJ1-4; D ambiguous. Between the trimmed V and J ends, which lost 6 bases and 5 bases, there was a span of 13 bases. The CDR3 has 14 residues. Germline CDR1 and CDR2: SNHLY and FYNNEI. The CDR3 is CASRSWVANEKLFF. CDR3 nucleotides: TGTGCCAGCAGATCGTGGGTCGCCAATGAAAAACTGTTTTTT.

V and J are TRBV5-1 and TRBJ2-1; D may be TRBD1 (6 bases). The CDR3 loop spans 14 amino acids. The germline V and J ends were trimmed by 3 bases and 0 bases, with 7 bases remaining between them. Per the germline V gene, CDR1 is SGHRS and CDR2 is YFSETQ. DNA for the CDR3: TGCGCCAGCAGCTCGGACAGCTCCTACAATGAGCAGTTCTTC. Encoded protein: CASSSDSSYNEQFF.

The chain uses TRBV19 and TRBJ1-6; 8 bases are a match to TRBD1. Germline V CDR1 and CDR2: LNHDA, SQIVND (reference sequence). The CDR3 is made up of 13 amino acids. Trimming took 8 bases from V and 7 from J; bases not matched to a gene: 4. The CDR3 bases are TGTGCCAGTGCAGGGACAGGAAATTCACCCCTCCACTTT. Protein sequence: CASAGTGNSPLHF.

The rearrangement links TRBV7-2 to TRBJ2-3; D unclear. The CDR3 spans 12 residues. The V gene lost 5 bases and the J gene lost 9 bases, with 12 bases spanning the gap. In germline, CDR1 is SGHTA, CDR2 FQGNSA. This chain's CDR3 is CASSPGPATQYF. The CDR3 DNA sequence: TGTGCCAGCAGCCCGGGTCCGGCCACGCAGTATTTT.

The J gene is TRBJ1-3, the V gene TRBV9; TRBD1 matches 8 bases. CDR3 size: 15 residues. Trimming at V came to 2 bases and at J to 3 bases, leaving 4 bases not matched to a gene. Germline V gene sequence: CDR1 SGDLS, CDR2 YYNGEE. CDR3 sequence: CASSVQGAVGNTIYF. For the CDR3, the DNA is TGTGCCAGCAGCGTCCAGGGGGCAGTTGGAAACACCATATATTTT. The full variable domain, its missing parts supplied by reference TRBV9 and TRBJ1-3, is DSGVTQTPKHLITATGQRVTLRCSPRSGDLSVYWYQQSLDQGLQFLIQYYNGEERAKGNILERFSAQQFPDLHSELNLSSLELGDSALYFCASSVQGAVGNTIYFGEGSWLTVV.

This clone was counted only a few times. The chain links TRBV19 to TRBJ1-3; TRBD1 is a possible D gene (6 bases). The CDR3 consists of 15 residues. Germline CDR1 and CDR2: LNHDA and SQIVND (reference sequence). V was pared by 7 bases and J by 2 bases, with 15 bases between. CDR3 DNA sequence: TGTGCCAGTACCCCGGGGGGGGCAACTGGAAACACCATATATTTT. It codes for CASTPGGATGNTIYF.

Many counts were recorded for this clone. V gene TRBV10-3 combines with J gene TRBJ2-7, with 13 bases fitting TRBD2. V was pared by 0 bases and J by 3 bases, with 8 bases of the junction left unmatched. The CDR3 loop spans 18 amino acids. Germline values: CDR1 ENHRY, CDR2 SYGVKD. CDR3 sequence reads: CAISESPGLAGNHYEQYF. The DNA for the CDR3 is TGTGCCATCAGTGAGTCTCCGGGACTAGCGGGAAATCACTACGAGCAGTACTTC.

The chain couples TRBV20-1 to TRBJ2-5; D is ambiguous. Trimming shortened V by 3 bases and J by 3 bases, and 5 bases separated the two germline ends. The germline CDR1 and CDR2 sequences are DFQATT and SNEGSKA (reference sequence). The CDR3 spans 11 residues. CDR3: CSASSEETQYF. CDR3 bases: TGCAGTGCTAGCTCGGAAGAGACCCAGTACTTC.

The chain is built from TRBV25-1 and TRBJ2-5; no reliable D call. V lost 3 bases, J lost 5 bases, and 7 bases lay in between. The germline gives CDR1 MGHDK, CDR2 SYGVNS. CDR3 length equals 12 residues. CDR3 amino acids: CASSDGLETQYF. The CDR3, as DNA: TGTGCCAGCAGTGACGGCCTGGAGACCCAGTACTTC.

This clone occurred once. The rearrangement links TRBV7-9 to TRBJ1-5, with TRBD1 identical over 10 bases. J gave up 2 bases and V 5 bases, and 12 bases lay outside the gene matches. The CDR3 runs to 18 residues. Germline lookup yields CDR1 SEHNR and CDR2 FQNEAQ (reference sequence). The CDR3 nucleotides read TGTGCCAGCAGCGCAGCCGGGACAGGGGTAAGGGGCAATCAGCCCCAGCATTTT. It encodes CASSAAGTGVRGNQPQHF.

The chain recombines TRBV28 with TRBJ1-3; no reliable D call. V dropped 3 bases and J dropped 3 bases, with 15 bases sitting between them. This CDR3 has 16 residues. CDR1 is MDHEN, CDR2 SYDVKM, per germline. The CDR3 region has the DNA TGTGCCAGCAGTTTGCGTGTGTGGACTGGTGGAAACACCATATATTTT. This gives the protein CASSLRVWTGGNTIYF.

The chain joins TRBV20-1 to TRBJ1-1; no reliable D call. Trimming took off 0 bases at V and 8 bases at J, with 1 base between the two ends. This CDR3 has 9 amino acids. Germline V gives CDR1 DFQATT, CDR2 SNEGSKA (reference sequence). The CDR3 nucleotides read TGCAGTGCTAGAGAGGAAGCTTTCTTT. This encodes CSAREEAFF.

CDR3: CASSFRASGDSTDTQYF. The DNA for the CDR3 is TGCGCCAGCAGCTTTCGGGCTAGCGGGGATAGCACAGATACGCAGTATTTT. The chain employs TRBV5-1 and TRBJ2-3; 9 bases match TRBD2. The CDR3 extends over 17 amino acids. Germline V gives CDR1 SGHRS, CDR2 YFSETQ. Trimming removed 2 bases from V and 0 bases from J; junction bases left unmatched: 7.

A note on this clone: Relative to the germline gene, one junction end is altered; a read error may explain this. The rearrangement uses TRBV7-7 and TRBJ2-1; 12 positions match TRBD2. The germline V gene has CDR1 SSHAT and CDR2 FNYEAQ (reference sequence). The CDR3 covers 14 residues. The CDR3 sequence is CASKRTSGTNEQFF. The DNA for the CDR3 is TGTGCTAGCAAACGGACTAGCGGGACCAATGAGCAGTTCTTC.

V is TRBV15 and J is TRBJ2-7; 9 nucleotides match TRBD1. The V segment lost 4 bases and the J segment 4 bases; nucleotides outside the gene matches: 5. Germline V lookup: CDR1 LNHNV, CDR2 YYDKDF (reference sequence). The length of the CDR3 is 14 residues. The CDR3 loop is CATSKTGGGYEQYF. The CDR3 nucleotides read TGTGCCACCAGCAAGACAGGGGGTGGGTACGAGCAGTACTTC.

This chain uses TRBV7-2 with TRBJ2-3; a weak D match, TRBD2 (6 bases). Germline CDR1 is SGHTA and CDR2 is FQGNSA. This CDR3 has 14 amino acids. V was clipped by 1 base and J by 13 bases, with 18 bases between them. CDR3 sequence reads: CASSLDSAEGSEYF. CDR3 DNA: TGTGCCAGCAGCTTAGATTCAGCGGAGGGGTCAGAGTATTTT.

This clone was picked up one time. The chain recombines TRBV5-4 with TRBJ1-1; unclear D gene. V lost 4 bases and J lost 0, with 10 bases in between. The germline V gene has CDR1 SGHNT and CDR2 YYREEE (reference sequence). CDR3 length: 14 amino acids. The CDR3 loop reads CASSGVGMNTEAFF. DNA for the CDR3: TGTGCCAGCAGCGGAGTGGGGATGAACACTGAAGCTTTCTTT.

CDR3 sequence: CAWETGAYEQYF. CDR3 coding DNA: TGTGCCTGGGAAACAGGGGCCTACGAGCAGTACTTC. The J gene is TRBJ2-7, the V gene TRBV30, with 7 bases fitting TRBD1. Trimming at V came to 5 bases and at J to 2 bases, leaving 3 bases not matched to a gene. Germline V gives CDR1 GTSNPN, CDR2 SVGIG (reference sequence). CDR3 length: 12 amino acids.

A note on this clone: Other DNA variants within this sample encode the same CDR3. The chain links TRBV28 to TRBJ1-2; 9 positions agree with TRBD1. The CDR3 spans 14 residues. V lost 2 bases to trimming and J lost 4 bases; unmatched junction nucleotides: 2. Germline V gene lookup returns CDR1 MDHEN and CDR2 SYDVKM. This CDR3 is CASSLGTGLYGYTF. DNA of the CDR3: TGTGCCAGCAGTTTAGGGACAGGGCTCTATGGCTACACCTTC.

The chain has TRBV18 and TRBJ1-6; 8 positions agree with TRBD1. The germline CDR1 and CDR2 sequences are KGHSH and LQKENI. The CDR3 is made up of 16 amino acids. The junction had 10 bases not matched to a gene; V was cut back by 2 bases and J by 10 bases. CDR3 in DNA: TGTGCCAGCTCACCAAGCGGACAGGGTATAATCTCACCCCTCCACTTT. This gives the protein CASSPSGQGIISPLHF.

A remark on this clone: Relative to the germline gene, one junction end is altered; a read error may explain this. The chain joins TRBV7-7 to TRBJ1-1; D is uncertain. CDR1 and CDR2 (germline): SSHAT, FNYEAQ (reference sequence). CDR3 length: 13 amino acids. CDR3 DNA sequence: TGTGCTAGCAGCTTAGCGGAGGGAGAAGAAGCTTTCTTT. It encodes CASSLAEGEEAFF.

The chain recombines TRBV18 with TRBJ1-2, with unresolved D. Germline V gene data show CDR1 as KGHSH and CDR2 as LQKENI. The CDR3 consists of 11 residues. The V gene lost 4 bases and the J gene lost 8 bases, with 8 bases spanning the gap. CDR3 region: CASSRMEGYTF. Here the CDR3 DNA reads TGTGCCAGCTCACGAATGGAGGGCTACACCTTC. Supplemented by reference TRBV18 and TRBJ1-2, the full variable domain reads NAGVMQNPRHLVRRRGQEARLRCSPMKGHSHVYWYRQLPEEGLKFMVYLQKENIIDESGMPKERFSAEFPKEGPSILRIQQVVRGDSAAYFCASSRMEGYTFGSGTRLTVV.

The CDR3 DNA follows: TGCGCCAGCCGACGGGGACAGGGGGCAACAGATACGCAGTATTTT. Residues: CASRRGQGATDTQYF. The chain recombines TRBV10-2 with TRBJ2-3, with 12 bases lining up with TRBD1. J gave up 3 bases and V 8 bases, and 6 bases lay outside the gene matches. Looked up from germline, CDR1 is WSHSY and CDR2 is SAAADI. The CDR3 contains 15 residues.

Concerning this clone itself: One end of the junction varies from germline; a read error may be responsible. The J gene is TRBJ2-2, the V gene TRBV9, with D perhaps matching TRBD2 (6 bases). The CDR3 extends over 16 amino acids. The germline V gene has CDR1 SGDLS and CDR2 YYNGEE. As DNA, the CDR3 is TGTGCCGGCAGCTTAGTTGGGGGAGCGGGCACCGGGGAGCTGTTTTTT. It yields the protein CAGSLVGGAGTGELFF.